These 7 T cell receptor beta chains came from one sample sequenced in a study of T-cell memory formation after mild COVID-19. TCRdb re-called the 5' RACE reads through MiXCR, storing one row per CDR3 protein. The sample contains about 610,000 distinct CDR3 sequences, 15% to 20% of which appear only once. Sequencing was done on a sample of PBMCs or a T cell subset sorted from them (not recorded which). Receptors were obtained from an adult woman who had mild COVID-19 (a few samples of this study predate the infection). Cell type and time point are not known.

The gene calls are TRBV29-1 and TRBJ2-1; 7 positions match TRBD1. In germline, CDR1 is SQVTM, CDR2 ANQGSEA. The V gene end was trimmed by 0 bases and the J gene end by 8 bases; junction bases not matched to a gene: 7. The CDR3 runs 14 residues. In nucleotides, the CDR3 is TGCAGCGTTGAAGATAGGGGGCTGAAGGATGAGCAGTTCTTC. Protein: CSVEDRGLKDEQFF.

This chain uses TRBV15 with TRBJ2-2; D remains unclear. With 0 bases removed from V and 7 bases from J, the gap between germline ends came to 9 bases. Looked up from germline, CDR1 is LNHNV and CDR2 is YYDKDF (reference sequence). The CDR3 totals 14 residues. The CDR3 sequence is CATSREVEFGELFF. The CDR3 nucleotides are TGTGCCACCAGCAGAGAAGTCGAGTTCGGGGAGCTGTTTTTT.

This sequence joins TRBV4-1 and TRBJ1-1; D gene unclear. The CDR3 extends over 15 amino acids. Trimming took 1 base from V and 5 from J, leaving 14 bases between them. Germline V lookup: CDR1 MGHRA, CDR2 YSYEKL. The CDR3 region has the DNA TGCGCCAGCAGCCAAGGAGTTCCCAGGAGAACTGAAGCTTTCTTT. Its protein is CASSQGVPRRTEAFF.

This chain joins TRBV6-1 and TRBJ1-1, with 11 bases aligning to TRBD1. V was pared by 0 bases and J by 6 bases, with 6 bases of the junction left unmatched. Germline-derived CDR1 and CDR2 are MNHNS and SASEGT. The CDR3 extends over 16 amino acids. The CDR3 protein is CASSEARTGGDPEAFF. The CDR3 region has the DNA TGTGCCAGCAGTGAAGCGAGGACAGGGGGCGACCCTGAAGCTTTCTTT.

The chain is built from TRBV12-5 and TRBJ2-4; D not resolved. CDR1 and CDR2 (germline): LGHNT, FRNRAP. V was trimmed by 6 bases and J by 1 base, leaving 10 bases between them. The CDR3 totals 14 residues. The CDR3 region has the DNA TGTGCTAGTGGGACCGGCTTGGCCAAAAACATTCAGTACTTC. Protein sequence: CASGTGLAKNIQYF.

This clonotype was seen more than once but under ten times. CDR3 protein: CASSPEPGPSEQYF. The CDR3 region has the DNA TGTGCCAGCAGCCCGGAACCGGGACCCAGCGAGCAGTACTTC. The V call is TRBV5-4, the J call TRBJ2-7; D may correspond to TRBD1 or TRBD2 (5 bases each). The germline CDR1 and CDR2 sequences are SGHNT and YYREEE (reference sequence). This CDR3 is 14 amino acids long. Trimming removed 4 bases at V and 6 bases at J, with 17 bases between.

This clonotype was counted only a few times. The chain joins TRBV3-1 to TRBJ2-1, with 9 bases identical to TRBD2. The trim removed 4 bases at V and 6 bases at J, leaving 10 bases unmatched. Germline V gene data show CDR1 as LGHDT and CDR2 as YNNKEL (reference sequence). The CDR3 consists of 16 residues. CDR3 bases: TGTGCCAGCAGCCTTCCTCTGGGGCGGGGGGGCAATGAGCAGTTCTTC. Its translation: CASSLPLGRGGNEQFF.